Listed below are T cell receptor beta chains from one sample, sequenced in a study of blood T cell repertoires in COVID-19. Sequencing used immunoSEQ multiplex PCR; TCRdb keeps in-frame clones, though not all of them. The repertoire holds roughly 290,000 clones, with about 86% as singletons. Sequenced sample: peripheral blood. Every receptor here comes from a woman between 25 and 40 years old who had recovered from COVID-19. The CDR3 runs from the conserved cysteine through the conserved F or W. The D gene is left open where the match is weak. Clone size, where shown, is once, few, many, or a class for clones that have expanded.

>few|TRBJ1-1|TRBV11-2|TRBD1
TGTGCCAGCAGCATGACAGGGAGCGGTAACACTGAAGCTTTCTTT
CASSMTGSGNTEAFF
>-|TRBJ2-4|TRBV7-2|TRBD2
TGTGCCAGCAGCTTAGGGCCGGGACTAGCGGGAGCGGGCAAAAACATTCAGTACTTC
CASSLGPGLAGAGKNIQYF
>-|TRBJ1-1|TRBV14|-
TGTGCCAGCAGCCAGAGCCTCCCGGGGGTCGCTTTCTTT
CASSQSLPGVAFF
>-|TRBJ1-1|TRBV10-2|-
TGCGCCAGCAGAGAACTATCCGGAGGGGTGAGTGACACTGAAGCTTTCTTT
CASRELSGGVSDTEAFF
>few|TRBJ1-5|TRBV11-2|TRBD1
TGTGCCAGCAGCCCGGGGACAGGGCGTCATCAGCCCCAGCATTTT
CASSPGTGRHQPQHF
>few|TRBJ2-1|TRBV9|TRBD2
TGTGCCAGCAGCTCCCGGACTAGCCGGACTCACAATGAGCAGTTCTTC
CASSSRTSRTHNEQFF
>once|TRBJ2-7|TRBV18|TRBD1
TGTGCCAGCTCACCACCGGACAGGGCCTCCTACGAGCAGTACTTC
CASSPPDRASYEQYF
>-|TRBJ2-1|TRBV19|TRBD1
TGTGCCAGTAGGGAGATGGCAGGGGGCTACAATGAGCAGTTCTTC
CASREMAGGYNEQFF
>-|TRBJ1-3|TRBV4-1|TRBD1
TGCGCCAGCAGCCAAGTTCTAGGACAGGGACACTCTGGAAACACCATATATTTT
CASSQVLGQGHSGNTIYF
>-|TRBJ1-1|TRBV28|-
TGTGCCAGCAGTTCCGCGTATAACACTGAAGCTTTCTTT
CASSSAYNTEAFF
>few|TRBJ1-6|TRBV5-5|-
TGTGCCAGCAGCTTGGGGGGAGGCGACGCGTCACCCCTCCACTTT
CASSLGGGDASPLHF
>-|TRBJ1-1|TRBV6-2/TRBV6-3|-
TGTGCCAGCAGTTACTTCGGGGGGTCGGGGACTGAAGCTTTCTTT
CASSYFGGSGTEAFF
>once|TRBJ2-2|TRBV3-1/TRBV3-2|TRBD1
TGTGCCAGCAGCCAGCGTCCGGGACAGGGTACCGGGGAGCTGTTTTTT
CASSQRPGQGTGELFF
>few|TRBJ1-1|TRBV29-1|-
TGCAGCGGGAGGAACACTGAAGCTTTCTTT
CSGRNTEAFF
>-|TRBJ2-5|TRBV19|-
TGTGCCAGTAGAAATACAGGGATACAAGAGACCCAGTACTTC
CASRNTGIQETQYF
>-|TRBJ2-1|TRBV13|-
TGTGCCAGCAGCTTAGTTAACGGGAATGAGCAGTTCTTC
CASSLVNGNEQFF
>-|TRBJ1-3|TRBV29-1|-
TGCAGCGTTGCCGGGGGAGCTGGAAACACCATATATTTT
CSVAGGAGNTIYF
>-|TRBJ1-6|TRBV30|-
TGTGCCTGGGCTGGGGCCTCACTTCTTTATAATTCACCCCTCCACTTT
CAWAGASLLYNSPLHF
>once|TRBJ2-3|TRBV6-2/TRBV6-3|TRBD2
TGTGCCAGCAGTTACCTAGCGGGAGGAGCAGATACGCAGTATTTT
CASSYLAGGADTQYF
>many|TRBJ2-1|TRBV5-6|TRBD1
TGTGCCAGCAGCCTAGGGGGCCGTGAGCAGTTCTTC
CASSLGGREQFF
>-|TRBJ2-2|TRBV29-1|-
TGCAGCGTTGAAGATCGGGTATCGAACACCGGGGAGCTGTTTTTT
CSVEDRVSNTGELFF
>few|TRBJ1-5|TRBV2|-
TGTGCCAGCAGTCGAGAGTTGCTCCGCCAGCCCCAGCATTTT
CASSRELLRQPQHF
>-|TRBJ2-7|TRBV19|TRBD1
TGTGCCAGTAGTATAGGACAGGGAACCTCCTACGAGCAGTACTTC
CASSIGQGTSYEQYF
>-|TRBJ2-5|TRBV5-1|TRBD1
TGCGCCAGCAGCTTGGGGGCGACAGGGTGGGAGACCCAGTACTTC
CASSLGATGWETQYF
>-|TRBJ2-7|TRBV10-2|-
TGCGCCAGCAGTCAGACTAGTTTATACGAGCAGTACTTC
CASSQTSLYEQYF
>-|TRBJ2-7|TRBV5-4|TRBD2
TGTGCCAGCAGCTTGGTCCCTAGCGGGGACTACGAGCAGTACTTC
CASSLVPSGDYEQYF
>once|TRBJ1-1|TRBV6-5|-
TGTGCCAGCAGTTACTTGCTAGGGGAGAACACTGAAGCTTTCTTT
CASSYLLGENTEAFF
>-|TRBJ1-5|TRBV6-5|-
TGTGCCAGCAGTTACATCGGGGTGGATCAGCCCCAGCATTTT
CASSYIGVDQPQHF
>-|TRBJ2-1|TRBV27|TRBD2
TGTGCCAGCAGGTATAAGCGGGAGTCACGTGAGCAGTTCTTC
CASRYKRESREQFF
>few|TRBJ1-5|TRBV10-3|-
TGTGCCATCAGTGGTTCAGGGGTTAGCAATCAGCCCCAGCATTTT
CAISGSGVSNQPQHF
>-|TRBJ2-5|TRBV7-9|TRBD2
TGTGCCAGCAGTCCCGGGGTAGCGGGAGGAACTGAGACCCAGTACTTC
CASSPGVAGGTETQYF
>-|TRBJ2-2|TRBV28|-
TGTGCCAGCAGTTTATCCCTAAGCGGCACCGGGGAGCTGTTTTTT
CASSLSLSGTGELFF
>-|TRBJ2-5|TRBV6-5|TRBD2
TGTGCCAGCAGTTCAAGCGGGAGGGGTGAAGAGACCCAGTACTTC
CASSSSGRGEETQYF
>-|TRBJ2-7|TRBV16|TRBD2
TGTGCCAGCAGCCAATCTCCCGGGGGGTTGGACGAGCAGTACTTC
CASSQSPGGLDEQYF
>few|TRBJ2-1|TRBV4-1|TRBD2
TGCGCCAGCAGCCAAGGGGGACTAGCGGGAGGGGGCTCGGATGAGCAGTTCTTC
CASSQGGLAGGGSDEQFF
>-|TRBJ2-5|TRBV10-2|TRBD2
TGCGCCAGCAGTTCCTTATGGAGGGAGGGAGAGACCCAGTACTTC
CASSSLWREGETQYF
>once|TRBJ2-3|TRBV19|-
TGTGCCAGTACCCCGGGGTGGTACACAGATACGCAGTATTTT
CASTPGWYTDTQYF
>-|TRBJ2-1|TRBV5-4|-
TGTGCCAGCAGCTCGGGACTGGAGGGAGTTAATGAGCAGTTCTTC
CASSSGLEGVNEQFF